This T cell receptor beta chain was captured in a study of beta chain features in type 1 diabetes. Study-wide background: Cell yields, gender and age were similar in healthy donors and patients. Study-wide results and limits: For type 1 diabetes patients, VDJ junctions showed fewer insertions and more deletions.

Turning to this clone: What it binds is unknown.

Of the isolated RNA, all was reverse transcribed, and so the sequenced material was expressed TCRB transcripts. Approximately 3.6 million reads, on average, came from each naive, central memory and regulatory T cell sample. Profiled with immunoSEQ multiplex PCR; TCRdb holds only in-frame clones, not every one. Of 110,000 to 150,000 clones in the sample, about 7% were seen once. Each population that was sorted was more than 95% pure. The sequenced sample was central memory CD4+ T cells from blood. The sequence was obtained from a woman in her thirties in good health.

CDR3 sequence reads: CASSLDRGRMDEQFF. In nucleotides, the CDR3 is TGTGCCAGCAGCCTGGACAGGGGGCGCATGGATGAGCAGTTCTTC. This chain links TRBV11-3 with TRBJ2-1, with TRBD1 matching 11 bases. The CDR3 spans 15 residues. V lost 5 bases and J lost 8; bases outside the gene matches: 8. Looked up from germline, CDR1 is SGHNT and CDR2 is YENEEA.